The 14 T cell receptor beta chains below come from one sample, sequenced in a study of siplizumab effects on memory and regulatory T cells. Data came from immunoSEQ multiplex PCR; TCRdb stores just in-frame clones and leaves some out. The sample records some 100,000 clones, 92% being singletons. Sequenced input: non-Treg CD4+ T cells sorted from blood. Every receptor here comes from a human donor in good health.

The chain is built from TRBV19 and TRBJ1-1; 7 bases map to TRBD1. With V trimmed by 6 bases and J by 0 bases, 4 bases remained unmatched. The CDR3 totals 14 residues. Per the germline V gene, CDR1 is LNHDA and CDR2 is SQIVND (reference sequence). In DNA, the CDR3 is TGTGCCAGTAGGTGGGACAGCATGAACACTGAAGCTTTCTTT. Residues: CASRWDSMNTEAFF.

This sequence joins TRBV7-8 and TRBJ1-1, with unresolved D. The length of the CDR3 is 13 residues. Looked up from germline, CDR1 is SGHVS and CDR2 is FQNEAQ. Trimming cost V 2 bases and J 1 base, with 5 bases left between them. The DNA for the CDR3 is TGTGCCAGCAGCTTAAGACAGAACACTGAAGCTTTCTTT. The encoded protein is CASSLRQNTEAFF.

The CDR3 region has the DNA TGTGCCAGCAGCGTAGGGGGTAGCGGGTCCTACAATGAGCAGTTCTTC. Translated: CASSVGGSGSYNEQFF. The V call is TRBV9, the J call TRBJ2-1; the match to TRBD2 covers 7 bases. J was trimmed by 1 base and V by 0 bases; bases with no gene match: 4. CDR3 length equals 16 residues. CDR1 and CDR2 (germline): SGDLS, YYNGEE.

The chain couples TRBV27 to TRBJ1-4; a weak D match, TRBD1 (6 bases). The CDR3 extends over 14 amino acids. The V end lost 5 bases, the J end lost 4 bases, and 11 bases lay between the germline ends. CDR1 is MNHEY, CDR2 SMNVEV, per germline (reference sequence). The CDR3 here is CASSPRTDNEKLFF. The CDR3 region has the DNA TGTGCCAGCAGTCCGCGGACAGATAATGAAAAACTGTTTTTT.

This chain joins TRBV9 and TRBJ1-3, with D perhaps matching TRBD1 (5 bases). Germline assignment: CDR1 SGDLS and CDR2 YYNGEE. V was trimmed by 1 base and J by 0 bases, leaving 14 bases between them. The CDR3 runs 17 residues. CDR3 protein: CASSVTIGTSSGNTIYF. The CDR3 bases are TGTGCCAGCAGCGTAACGATCGGGACGAGCTCTGGAAACACCATATATTTT.

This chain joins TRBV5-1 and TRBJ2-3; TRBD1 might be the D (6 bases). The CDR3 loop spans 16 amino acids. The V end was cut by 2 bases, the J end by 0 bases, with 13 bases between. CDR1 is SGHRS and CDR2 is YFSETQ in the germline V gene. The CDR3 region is CASSFRGTSSTDTQYF. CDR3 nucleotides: TGCGCCAGCAGCTTCAGAGGGACAAGTAGCACAGATACGCAGTATTTT.

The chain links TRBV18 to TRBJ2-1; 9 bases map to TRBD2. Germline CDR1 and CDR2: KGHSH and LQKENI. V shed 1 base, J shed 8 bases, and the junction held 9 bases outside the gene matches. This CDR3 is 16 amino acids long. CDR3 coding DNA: TGTGCCAGCTCACCACAGGGCAGCGGGAGGTTCTATGAGCAGTTCTTC. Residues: CASSPQGSGRFYEQFF.

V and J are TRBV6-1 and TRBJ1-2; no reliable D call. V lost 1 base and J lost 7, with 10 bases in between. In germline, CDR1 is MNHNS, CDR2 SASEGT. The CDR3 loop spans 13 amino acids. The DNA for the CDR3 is TGTGCCAGCAGTGAAGTCCGCTCGCGTGGCTACACCTTC. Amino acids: CASSEVRSRGYTF.

Written as DNA, the CDR3 is TGTGCCAGCAGCACCGGGACTAGCGGGAATTACGAGCAGTACTTC. Protein: CASSTGTSGNYEQYF. J is TRBJ2-7 and V is TRBV11-3, with 13 positions matching TRBD2. Per germline, CDR1 SGHNT and CDR2 YENEEA. J was trimmed by 4 bases and V by 5 bases; bases with no gene match: 5. The CDR3 contains 15 residues.

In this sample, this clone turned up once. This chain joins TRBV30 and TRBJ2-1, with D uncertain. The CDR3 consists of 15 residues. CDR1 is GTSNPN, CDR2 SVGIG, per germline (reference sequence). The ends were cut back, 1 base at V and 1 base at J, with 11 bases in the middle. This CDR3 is CAWSAKGSSYNEQFF. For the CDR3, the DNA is TGTGCCTGGAGTGCTAAGGGCAGTTCCTACAATGAGCAGTTCTTC.

CDR3 coding DNA: TGCGCCAGCAGCGCTCCTCCGGGACAACGACGGACAGATACGCAGTATTTT. This sequence encodes CASSAPPGQRRTDTQYF. The chain has TRBV4-1 and TRBJ2-3; possibly TRBD1 for D (6 bases). Germline CDR1 reads MGHRA; CDR2 reads YSYEKL. The ends were cut back, 5 bases at V and 3 bases at J, with 21 bases in the middle. This CDR3 comprises 17 residues.

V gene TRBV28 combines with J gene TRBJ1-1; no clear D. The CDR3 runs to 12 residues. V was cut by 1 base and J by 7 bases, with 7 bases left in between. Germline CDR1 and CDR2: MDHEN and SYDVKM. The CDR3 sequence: CASSLLTREAFF. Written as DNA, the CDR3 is TGTGCCAGCAGTTTATTAACCCGTGAAGCTTTCTTT.

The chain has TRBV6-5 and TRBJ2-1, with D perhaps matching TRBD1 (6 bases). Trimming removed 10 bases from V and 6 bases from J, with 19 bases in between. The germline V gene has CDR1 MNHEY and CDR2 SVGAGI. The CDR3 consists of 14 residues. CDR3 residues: CATNDPGHLNEQFF. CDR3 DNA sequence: TGTGCCACCAATGATCCGGGACACCTCAATGAGCAGTTCTTC.

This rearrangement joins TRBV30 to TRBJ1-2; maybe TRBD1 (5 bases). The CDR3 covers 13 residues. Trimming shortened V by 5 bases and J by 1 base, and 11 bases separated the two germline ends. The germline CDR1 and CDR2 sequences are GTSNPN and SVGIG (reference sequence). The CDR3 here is CAWYFGGNYGYTF. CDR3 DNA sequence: TGTGCCTGGTACTTCGGGGGTAACTATGGCTACACCTTC.